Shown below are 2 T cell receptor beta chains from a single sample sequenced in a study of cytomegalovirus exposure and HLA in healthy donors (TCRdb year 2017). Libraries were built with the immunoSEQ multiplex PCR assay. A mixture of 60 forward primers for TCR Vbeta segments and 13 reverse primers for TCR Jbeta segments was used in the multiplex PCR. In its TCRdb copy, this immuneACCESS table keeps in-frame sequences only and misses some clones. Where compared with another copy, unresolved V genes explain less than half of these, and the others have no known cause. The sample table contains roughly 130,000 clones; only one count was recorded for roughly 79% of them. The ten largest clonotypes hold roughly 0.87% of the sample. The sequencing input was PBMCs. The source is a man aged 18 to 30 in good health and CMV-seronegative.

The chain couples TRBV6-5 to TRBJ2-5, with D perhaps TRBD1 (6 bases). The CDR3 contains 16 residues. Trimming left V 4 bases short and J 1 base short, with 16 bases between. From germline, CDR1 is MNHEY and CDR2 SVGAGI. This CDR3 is CASSLWGPGSQETQYF. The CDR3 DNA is TGTGCCAGCAGTTTATGGGGGCCGGGCTCCCAAGAGACCCAGTACTTC.

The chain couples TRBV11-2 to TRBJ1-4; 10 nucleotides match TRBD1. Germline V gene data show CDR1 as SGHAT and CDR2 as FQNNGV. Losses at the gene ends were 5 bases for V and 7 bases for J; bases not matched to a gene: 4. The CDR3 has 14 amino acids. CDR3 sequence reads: CASSQDRGSEKLFF. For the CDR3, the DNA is TGTGCCAGCAGCCAGGACAGGGGGAGTGAAAAACTGTTTTTT.